The 5 T cell receptor beta chains presented below share a single source sample, sequenced in a study of cytomegalovirus exposure and HLA in healthy donors. Use of 60 Vbeta and 13 Jbeta primers characterized the PCR. The protocol was immunoSEQ multiplex PCR, while the TCRdb copy is restricted to in-frame clones and leaves out a portion. The sample's table shows about 54,000 clones. Sequencing was done on a sample of PBMCs. Receptors originate from a woman in her 40s in good health and CMV-seronegative.

CDR3 in amino acids: CASSQDEGWGANEQFF. The CDR3 nucleotides are TGCGCCAGCAGCCAAGATGAGGGTTGGGGTGCCAATGAGCAGTTCTTC. The chain couples TRBV4-3 to TRBJ2-1; TRBD2 is a possible D gene (5 bases). This CDR3 comprises 16 residues. V was cut by 0 bases and J by 6 bases, with 15 bases left in between. Germline CDR1 LGHNA, CDR2 YSLEER.

The rearrangement links TRBV11-2 to TRBJ2-1, with 12 bases fitting TRBD2. CDR3 length: 15 residues. Germline CDR1 SGHAT, CDR2 FQNNGV. Trimming at V came to 5 bases and at J to 9 bases, leaving 8 bases not matched to a gene. Here the CDR3 DNA reads TGTGCCAGCAGCGCCCGACTAGCGGGAGAAGGTGAGCAGTTCTTC. Translation: CASSARLAGEGEQFF.

The chain couples TRBV6-5 to TRBJ1-1, with D perhaps matching TRBD1 (5 bases). The V gene lost 2 bases and the J gene lost 7 bases, with 8 bases spanning the gap. Germline V gene data show CDR1 as MNHEY and CDR2 as SVGAGI. The CDR3 extends over 12 amino acids. The CDR3 loop is CASSYGGFEAFF. The CDR3 DNA reads as TGTGCCAGCAGTTACGGGGGGTTTGAAGCTTTCTTT.

The chain uses TRBV28 and TRBJ1-4; unclear D gene. Germline V gene sequence: CDR1 MDHEN, CDR2 SYDVKM. Trimming removed 7 bases from V and 4 bases from J, with 13 bases in between. The CDR3 runs 14 residues. Here the CDR3 reads CASNGRDVNEKLFF. As DNA, the CDR3 is TGTGCCAGCAATGGGCGGGATGTTAATGAAAAACTGTTTTTT.

J is TRBJ1-2 and V is TRBV6-5; D gene unclear. The length of the CDR3 is 11 residues. Trimming pared 8 bases from V and 4 bases from J, leaving 8 bases between. Germline loops: CDR1 MNHEY, CDR2 SVGAGI. CDR3 coding DNA: TGTGCCAGCTGGAACAGCTATGGCTACACCTTC. It specifies CASWNSYGYTF.